The table lists the clone carrying this T cell receptor beta chain with many counts. The sample is drawn from a study of T cells in Graves' hyperthyroidism and ophthalmopathy. Regions amplified from RNA transcripts were the TCR beta CDR3 regions. HTBI primers were used for first-round RT-PCR of the TCR CDR3. TCRdb independently ran MiXCR on the multiplex PCR reads; one entry per CDR3 protein. The repertoire has hundreds of thousands of distinct CDR3 sequences, roughly 15% of them found once; the top ten carry roughly 13%. The V and J ends lost 10 bases and 3 bases, in that order; junction bases with no gene match: 20. Germline V gene lookup returns CDR1 MNHNS and CDR2 SASEGT. This CDR3 is 19 amino acids long.

The TCR was taken from a man aged 18 to 30 with Graves' ophthalmopathy. The V gene is TRBV6-1, the J gene TRBJ2-7; 14 nucleotides line up with TRBD2. Sample: blood. The CDR3: CATGSGPGLAGERGYEQYF. The CDR3 coding sequence is TGTGCCACTGGGTCCGGCCCGGGACTAGCGGGAGAAAGGGGCTACGAGCAGTACTTC.